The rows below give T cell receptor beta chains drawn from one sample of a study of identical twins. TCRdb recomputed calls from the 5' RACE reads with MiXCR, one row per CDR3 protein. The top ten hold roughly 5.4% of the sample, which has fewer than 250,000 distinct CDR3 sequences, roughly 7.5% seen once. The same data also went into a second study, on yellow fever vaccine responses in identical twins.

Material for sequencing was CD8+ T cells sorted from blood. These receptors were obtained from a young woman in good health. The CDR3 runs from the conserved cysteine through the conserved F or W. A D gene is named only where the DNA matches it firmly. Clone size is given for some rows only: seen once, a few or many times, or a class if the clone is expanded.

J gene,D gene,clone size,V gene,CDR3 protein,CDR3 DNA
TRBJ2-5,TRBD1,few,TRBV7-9,CASSSSTGAETQYF,TGTGCCAGCAGCTCCTCGACAGGGGCAGAGACCCAGTACTTC
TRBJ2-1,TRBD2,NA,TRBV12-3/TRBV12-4,CASSAGSAGTNEQFF,TGTGCCAGCAGTGCCGGGTCAGCGGGGACCAATGAGCAGTTCTTC
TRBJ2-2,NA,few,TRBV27,CASSFVRYKGDTGELFF,TGTGCCAGCAGTTTCGTCAGATATAAAGGGGACACCGGGGAGCTGTTTTTT
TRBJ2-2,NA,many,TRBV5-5,CASSLTEYTGELFF,TGTGCCAGCAGCTTGACGGAATACACCGGGGAGCTGTTTTTT
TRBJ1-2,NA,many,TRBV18,CASSPEANYGYTF,TGTGCCAGCTCCCCGGAAGCTAACTATGGCTACACCTTC
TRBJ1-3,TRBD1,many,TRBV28,CASSANRGVWGNTIYF,TGTGCCAGCAGTGCCAACAGGGGCGTATGGGGAAACACCATATATTTT
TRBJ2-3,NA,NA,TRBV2,CASSEARDTQYF,TGTGCCAGCAGTGAAGCGCGGGATACGCAGTATTTT
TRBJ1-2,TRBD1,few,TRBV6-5,CASSYSPDRGGGYTF,TGTGCCAGCAGTTACTCCCCGGACAGGGGCGGGGGCTACACCTTC
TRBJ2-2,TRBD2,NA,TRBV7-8,CASSKGPSGGSIPNTGELFF,TGTGCCAGCAGCAAGGGGCCTAGCGGGGGGTCGATACCGAACACCGGGGAGCTGTTTTTT
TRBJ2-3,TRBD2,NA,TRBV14,CASSQVSGSTDTQYF,TGTGCCAGCAGCCAGGTTAGCGGGAGCACAGATACGCAGTATTTT
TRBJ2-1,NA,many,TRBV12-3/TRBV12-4,CASSLNMDNEQFF,TGTGCCAGCAGTTTAAATATGGACAATGAGCAGTTCTTC
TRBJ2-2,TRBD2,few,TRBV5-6,CASSLHRGGAGTGELFF,TGTGCCAGCAGCTTACACCGGGGGGGGGCTGGCACCGGGGAGCTGTTTTTT
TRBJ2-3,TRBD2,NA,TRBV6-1,CASSLGGGAKDTQYF,TGTGCCAGCAGTCTCGGCGGGGGGGCAAAAGATACGCAGTATTTT
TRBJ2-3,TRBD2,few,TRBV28,CATTGRAGGAQDTQYF,TGTGCCACCACGGGAAGAGCGGGAGGGGCCCAAGATACGCAGTATTTT
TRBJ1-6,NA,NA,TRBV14,CASSQTGSYNSPLHF,TGTGCCAGCAGCCAAACAGGCTCCTATAATTCACCCCTCCACTTT
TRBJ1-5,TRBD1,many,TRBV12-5,CASGLINRGNQPQHF,TGTGCTAGTGGTTTGATCAACAGGGGTAATCAGCCCCAGCATTTT
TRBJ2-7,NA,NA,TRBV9,CASSSRASSYEQYF,TGTGCCAGCAGCTCGCGGGCCTCCTCCTACGAGCAGTACTTC
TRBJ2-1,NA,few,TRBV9,CASSVESGPTYNEQFF,TGTGCCAGCAGCGTGGAATCGGGACCCACCTACAATGAGCAGTTCTTC
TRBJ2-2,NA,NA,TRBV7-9,CASSLYGSSTGELFF,TGTGCCAGCAGCTTATACGGGAGTTCGACCGGGGAGCTGTTTTTT
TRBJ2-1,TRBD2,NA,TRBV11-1,CASSHYHRLAGAPRSNNEQFF,TGTGCCAGCAGCCACTATCACCGACTAGCGGGAGCCCCTCGGTCGAACAATGAGCAGTTCTTC
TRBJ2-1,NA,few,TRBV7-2,CASRPTSLSSSYNEQFF,TGTGCCAGCAGACCTACATCCTTATCGAGCTCCTACAATGAGCAGTTCTTC
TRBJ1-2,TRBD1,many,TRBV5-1,CASSLEWDRDDGYTF,TGCGCCAGCAGCTTGGAATGGGACAGGGATGATGGCTACACCTTC
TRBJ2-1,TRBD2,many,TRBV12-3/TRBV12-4,CASRLAGGFWGQFF,TGTGCCAGCCGACTAGCGGGAGGGTTTTGGGGGCAGTTCTTC
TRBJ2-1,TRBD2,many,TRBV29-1,CSAEGLAGSYNEQFF,TGCAGCGCCGAGGGACTAGCGGGGTCCTACAATGAGCAGTTCTTC
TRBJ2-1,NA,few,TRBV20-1,CSATSSKYGDYNEQFF,TGCAGTGCTACGTCGTCTAAGTATGGAGACTACAATGAGCAGTTCTTC
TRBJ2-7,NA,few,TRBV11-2,CASSLEGWTVALTPYEQYF,TGTGCCAGCAGCTTAGAGGGGTGGACTGTAGCCCTCACACCCTACGAGCAGTACTTC
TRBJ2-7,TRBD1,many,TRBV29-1,CSVRTGETYEQYF,TGCAGCGTTCGGACAGGGGAGACCTACGAGCAGTACTTC
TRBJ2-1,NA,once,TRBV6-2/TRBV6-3,CASSLGPDNEQFF,TGTGCCAGCAGTCTGGGACCAGACAATGAGCAGTTCTTC
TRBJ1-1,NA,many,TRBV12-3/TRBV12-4,CASSFGMREGTEAFF,TGTGCCAGCAGTTTCGGGATGAGGGAGGGTACTGAAGCTTTCTTT
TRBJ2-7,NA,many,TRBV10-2,CASSDRGPYEQYF,TGCGCCAGCAGTGACAGAGGGCCCTACGAGCAGTACTTC
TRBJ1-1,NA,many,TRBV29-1,CSAGRENTEAFF,TGCAGCGCTGGCAGGGAAAACACTGAAGCTTTCTTT
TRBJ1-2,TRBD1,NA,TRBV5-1,CASSPIKTGSYGYTF,TGCGCCAGCAGCCCTATTAAGACAGGGAGCTATGGCTACACCTTC
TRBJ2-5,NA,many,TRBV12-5,CASGLEGRTRETQYF,TGTGCTAGTGGTTTGGAAGGCAGGACAAGGGAGACCCAGTACTTC
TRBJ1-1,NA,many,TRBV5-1,CASSSGDTEAFF,TGTGCCAGCAGTTCAGGGGACACTGAAGCTTTCTTT
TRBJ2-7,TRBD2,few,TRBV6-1,CASTRGTSGTYEQYF,TGTGCCAGCACCCGAGGGACTAGCGGGACCTACGAGCAGTACTTC
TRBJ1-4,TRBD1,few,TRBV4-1,CASSQERTGWEKLFF,TGCGCCAGCAGCCAAGAGCGGACAGGGTGGGAAAAACTGTTTTTT
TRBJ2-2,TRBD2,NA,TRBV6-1,CASSRTSGGAYYTGELFF,TGTGCCAGCAGTAGAACTAGCGGGGGGGCTTATTACACCGGGGAGCTGTTTTTT
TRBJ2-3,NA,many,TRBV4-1,CASSQDSGDSDTQYF,TGCGCCAGCAGCCAAGATTCGGGAGATTCAGATACGCAGTATTTT
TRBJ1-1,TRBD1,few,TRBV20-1,CSARLVMTGGNLPGEAFF,TGCAGTGCTAGATTAGTAATGACAGGGGGCAACTTACCCGGTGAAGCTTTCTTT
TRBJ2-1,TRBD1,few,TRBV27,CASSAPGQGFWEQFF,TGTGCCAGCAGTGCGCCGGGACAGGGGTTTTGGGAGCAGTTCTTC
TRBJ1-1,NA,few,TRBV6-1,CASSEPTTRGTEAFF,TGTGCCAGCAGTGAACCGACAACGCGGGGGACTGAAGCTTTCTTT
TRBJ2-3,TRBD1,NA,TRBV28,CASTPAAGTGVSDTQYF,TGTGCCAGCACCCCGGCGGCGGGGACAGGGGTTTCAGATACGCAGTATTTT
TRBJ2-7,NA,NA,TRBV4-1,CASSQDSRTPYEQYF,TGCGCCAGCAGCCAAGATTCGAGGACTCCCTACGAGCAGTACTTC
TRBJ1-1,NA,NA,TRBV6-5,CASSYDSQVANTEAFF,TGTGCCAGCAGCTACGACAGTCAGGTAGCGAACACTGAAGCTTTCTTT
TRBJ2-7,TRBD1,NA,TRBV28,CASSQWDRGSYEQYF,TGTGCCAGCAGTCAATGGGACAGGGGCTCCTACGAGCAGTACTTC
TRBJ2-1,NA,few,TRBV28,CASSFLAKDEQFF,TGTGCCAGCAGTTTCCTAGCGAAGGATGAGCAGTTCTTC
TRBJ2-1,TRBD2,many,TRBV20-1,CSARAEREFEQFF,TGCAGTGCTAGAGCGGAGCGGGAGTTTGAGCAGTTCTTC
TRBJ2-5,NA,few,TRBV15,CATSPVLARETQYF,TGTGCCACCAGCCCCGTTCTAGCAAGAGAGACCCAGTACTTC
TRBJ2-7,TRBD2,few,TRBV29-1,CSVGSGRTYEQYF,TGCAGCGTTGGTAGCGGGAGAACCTACGAGCAGTACTTC
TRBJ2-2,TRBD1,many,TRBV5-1,CASSPDRLNTGELFF,TGCGCCAGCAGCCCGGACAGGTTGAACACCGGGGAGCTGTTTTTT
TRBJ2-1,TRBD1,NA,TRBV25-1,CASSEYRWRQGEFF,TGTGCCAGCAGTGAATATAGGTGGAGACAGGGGGAGTTCTTC
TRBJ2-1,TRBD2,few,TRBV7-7,CASSLDSGGVNEQFF,TGTGCCAGCAGCTTAGATAGCGGGGGGGTCAATGAGCAGTTCTTC
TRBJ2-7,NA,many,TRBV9,CASSRRLYYEQYF,TGTGCCAGCAGCCGCCGATTGTACTACGAGCAGTACTTC
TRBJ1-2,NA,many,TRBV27,CASSQGPLYGYTF,TGTGCCAGCAGCCAGGGACCGCTCTATGGCTACACCTTC
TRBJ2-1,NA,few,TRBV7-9,CASSLVGLNEQFF,TGTGCCAGCAGCTTAGTGGGGTTGAATGAGCAGTTCTTC
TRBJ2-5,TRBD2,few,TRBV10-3,CAISEERTSAQETQYF,TGTGCCATCAGTGAGGAGAGGACTAGCGCCCAAGAGACCCAGTACTTC
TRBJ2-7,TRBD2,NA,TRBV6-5,CASSYSRLAVSYEQYF,TGTGCCAGCAGTTACTCTCGGCTAGCGGTCTCCTACGAGCAGTACTTC